A single sample is the source of the 9 T cell receptor beta chains below, sequenced in a study of blood T cell repertoires in COVID-19. Assay: immunoSEQ multiplex PCR; the TCRdb copy retains only in-frame clones and omits some. The data show 200,000 to 250,000 clones, with just over 90% seen just once and roughly 1.2% held by the top ten. Sequencing was performed on peripheral blood. These receptors were obtained from a man under 40 with acute or convalescent COVID-19.

The chain couples TRBV28 to TRBJ1-3; TRBD1 agrees at 9 bases. The CDR3 is 15 residues long. CDR1 is MDHEN, CDR2 SYDVKM, per germline. V was clipped by 6 bases and J by 0 bases; unmatched bases: 3. CDR3: CASRVQGASGNTIYF. The CDR3 DNA reads TGTGCCAGCAGGGTACAGGGGGCCTCTGGAAACACCATATATTTT.

The rearrangement joins TRBV14 to TRBJ2-3; TRBD2 agrees at 9 bases. Germline V lookup: CDR1 SGHDN, CDR2 FVKESK. The CDR3 is 15 amino acids. With V trimmed by 1 base and J by 14 bases, 13 bases remained unmatched. CDR3 sequence: CASSQASLAGTRLYF. The CDR3 DNA follows: TGTGCCAGCAGCCAAGCTAGCCTAGCGGGGACCCGCCTGTATTTT.

The chain couples TRBV30 to TRBJ1-5; D perhaps matches TRBD1 (5 bases). Between the trimmed V and J ends, which lost 1 base and 8 bases, there was a span of 15 bases. The CDR3 spans 14 residues. CDR1 is GTSNPN, CDR2 SVGIG, per germline (reference sequence). The CDR3 DNA sequence: TGTGCCTGGAGTGGGGGCAGGGTAAATGAGCCCCAGCATTTT. Translated, it gives CAWSGGRVNEPQHF. Variable domain in full (rest from reference TRBV30 and TRBJ1-5): SQTIHQWPATLVQPVGSPLSLECTVEGTSNPNLYWYRQAAGRGLQLLFYSVGIGQISSEVPQNLSASRPQDRQFILSSKKLLLSDSGFYLCAWSGGRVNEPQHFGDGTRLSIL.

The gene calls are TRBV12-1 and TRBJ2-1; the table names TRBD2, a call not compared with the DNA. TRBV12-1 counts as a pseudogene. The CDR3 runs 14 residues. The CDR3 DNA reads as TGTGCCAGCTTGACTAGATCTCTCTACAATGAGCAGTTCTTC. It codes for CASLTRSLYNEQFF.

The rearrangement uses TRBV5-1 and TRBJ2-7; tentative D call: TRBD2 (6 bases). CDR3 length: 13 amino acids. Per the germline V gene, CDR1 is SGHRS and CDR2 is YFSETQ. V lost 0 bases to trimming and J lost 3 bases, with 7 bases between them. The chain's CDR3 is CASSLASDYEQYF. CDR3 in DNA: TGCGCCAGCAGCTTGGCTAGCGACTACGAGCAGTACTTC.

The chain carries TRBV4-2 and TRBJ1-1; D is possibly TRBD1 (6 bases). Trimming took off 4 bases at V and 1 base at J, with 10 bases between the two ends. CDR1 is LGHNA, CDR2 YNFKEQ, per germline. The CDR3 consists of 14 residues. CDR3 nucleotide sequence: TGTGCCAGCAGCCTGGACAGCTCGAACACTGAAGCTTTCTTT. It translates to CASSLDSSNTEAFF.

The genes are TRBV28 and TRBJ2-7; D ambiguous. The CDR3 is 12 amino acids. Per germline, CDR1 MDHEN and CDR2 SYDVKM. V was shortened by 8 bases and J by 2 bases, with 10 bases between the two germline ends. The CDR3 nucleotides are TGTGCCAGCGTATCAGTACCCTACGAGCAGTACTTC. This sequence encodes CASVSVPYEQYF.

This sequence joins TRBV5-1 and TRBJ2-1, with a possible D match to TRBD2 (6 bases). The CDR3 consists of 15 residues. Germline lookup yields CDR1 SGHRS and CDR2 YFSETQ. V was pared by 1 base and J by 0 bases, with 8 bases between. The CDR3 loop reads CASSLRAGSYNEQFF. CDR3 nucleotide sequence: TGCGCCAGCAGCTTGCGAGCGGGCTCCTACAATGAGCAGTTCTTC. Filled out from reference TRBV5-1 and TRBJ2-1, the complete variable domain reads KAGVTQTPRYLIKTRGQQVTLSCSPISGHRSVSWYQQTPGQGLQFLFEYFSETQRNKGNFPGRFSGRQFSNSRSEMNVSTLELGDSALYLCASSLRAGSYNEQFFGPGTRLTVL.

This chain uses TRBV10-1 with TRBJ2-5; maybe TRBD1 (6 bases). CDR1 and CDR2 from the germline V gene are WNHNN and SYGVQD (reference sequence). The CDR3 loop spans 14 amino acids. V shed 5 bases and J shed 4 bases, with 14 bases lying between them. DNA of the CDR3: TGCGCCAGCAGTCCTTCAGGGGTATTAGAGACCCAGTACTTC. Translation: CASSPSGVLETQYF.